This T cell receptor (beta chain) was observed in a study of control samples from healthy donors and cancer patients. There are 13 residues in the CDR3. Trimming removed 8 bases from V and 5 bases from J; junction bases left unmatched: 4. Germline V lookup: CDR1 MNHEY, CDR2 SMNVEV (reference sequence). Using immunoSEQ multiplex PCR, the repertoire was profiled, and TCRdb retains in-frame clones only, with some absent. The sample contains about 39,000 clones, more than 70% of which appear only once. The chain joins TRBV27 to TRBJ1-5; 9 bases fit TRBD1. This receptor was taken from an older woman with lung cancer. The material sequenced was PBMCs. CDR3 bases: TGTGCCAGCCGCGGACAGGGGTATCAGCCCCAGCATTTT. Translation gives CASRGQGYQPQHF.